This T cell receptor (beta chain) derives from a study of T cells expressing NK-cell markers. TCRdb re-analyzed the 5' RACE reads; it lists each CDR3 protein once, without DNA. The specimen's table records 550,000 or so distinct CDR3 sequences. CDR1 is LGHDT and CDR2 is YNNKEL in the germline V gene (reference sequence). The CDR3 totals 12 residues. The chain uses TRBV3-1 and TRBJ2-7; checking the TCRdb D call of TRBD2 is not possible without DNA. This receptor was obtained from a man in his late teens or twenties in good health. The source material was blood T cells: a sorted CD56 or NKG2C T cell subset, CD4+ or CD8+ T cells, or bulk PBMC T cells (not recorded which). CDR3 in amino acids: CASMAGNYEQYF.